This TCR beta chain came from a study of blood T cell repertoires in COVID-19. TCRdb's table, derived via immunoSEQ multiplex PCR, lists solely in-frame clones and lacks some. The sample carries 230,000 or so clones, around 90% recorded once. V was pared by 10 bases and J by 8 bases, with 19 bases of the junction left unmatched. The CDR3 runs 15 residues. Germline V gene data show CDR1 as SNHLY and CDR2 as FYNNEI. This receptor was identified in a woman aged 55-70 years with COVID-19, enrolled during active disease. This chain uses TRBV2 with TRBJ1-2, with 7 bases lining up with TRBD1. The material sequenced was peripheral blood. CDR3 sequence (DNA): TGTGCCACCAAGGAGGGGGCAGGCGGAACGGAAGGCTACACCTTC. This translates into CATKEGAGGTEGYTF.